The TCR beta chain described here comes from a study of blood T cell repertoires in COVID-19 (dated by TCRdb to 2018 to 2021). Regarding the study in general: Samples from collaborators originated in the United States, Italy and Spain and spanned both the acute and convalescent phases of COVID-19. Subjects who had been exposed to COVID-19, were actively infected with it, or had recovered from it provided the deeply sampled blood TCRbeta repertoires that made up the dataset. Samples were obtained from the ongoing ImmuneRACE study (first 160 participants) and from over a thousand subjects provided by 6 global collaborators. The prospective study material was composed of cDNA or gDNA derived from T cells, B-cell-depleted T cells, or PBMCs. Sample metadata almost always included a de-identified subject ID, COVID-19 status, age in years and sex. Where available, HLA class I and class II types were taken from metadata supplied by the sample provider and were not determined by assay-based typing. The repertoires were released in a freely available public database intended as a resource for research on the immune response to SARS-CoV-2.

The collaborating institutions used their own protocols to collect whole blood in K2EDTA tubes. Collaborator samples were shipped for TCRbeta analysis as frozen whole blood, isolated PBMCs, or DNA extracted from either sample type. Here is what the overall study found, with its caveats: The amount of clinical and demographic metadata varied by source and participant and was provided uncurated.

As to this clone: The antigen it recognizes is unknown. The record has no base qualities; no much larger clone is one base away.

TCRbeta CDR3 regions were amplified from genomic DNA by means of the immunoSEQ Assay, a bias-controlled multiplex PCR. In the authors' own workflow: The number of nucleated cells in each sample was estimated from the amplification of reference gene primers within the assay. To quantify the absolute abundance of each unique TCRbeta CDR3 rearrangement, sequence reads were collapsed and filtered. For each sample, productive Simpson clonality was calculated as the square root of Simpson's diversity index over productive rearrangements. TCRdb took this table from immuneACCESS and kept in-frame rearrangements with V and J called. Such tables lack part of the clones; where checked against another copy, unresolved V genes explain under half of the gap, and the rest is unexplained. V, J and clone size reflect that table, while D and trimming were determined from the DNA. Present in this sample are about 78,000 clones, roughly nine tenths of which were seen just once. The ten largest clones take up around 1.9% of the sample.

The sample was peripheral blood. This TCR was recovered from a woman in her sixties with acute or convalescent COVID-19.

The nucleotides read TGTGCCAGTAGTAAGGCCCGGACAGGGAGGACTGAAGCTTTCTTT. Translated, it reads CASSKARTGRTEAFF. The chain uses TRBV19 and TRBJ1-1; 8 middle bases align to TRBD1. The CDR3, cysteine through phenylalanine, is 15 amino acids long. Of the read, only the CDR3 DNA is kept; its 45 bases are in frame from base 1. Trimming takes 4 bases off V and 5 bases off J; junction bases not matched to a gene: 9. The germline V gene (reference sequence) yields LNHDA for CDR1 and SQIVND for CDR2.